A selection of T cell receptor beta chains follows, all from one sample in a study of cytomegalovirus exposure and HLA in healthy donors. The data were produced by immunoSEQ multiplex PCR, yet TCRdb's version contains in-frame clones alone and is incomplete. Counted here are about 140,000 clones, 76% occurring once; the ten biggest clones make up more than 3%. Sequenced input: PBMCs. Receptors originate from a man aged 18-30 years in good health and CMV-seronegative. Both conserved end residues are part of each CDR3.

j_gene | v_gene | CDR3aa
TRBJ2-7 | TRBV6-5 | CASSSRGIRDEQYF
NA | TRBV30 | CAWSVLPDTSYEQYF
TRBJ1-5 | TRBV4-1 | CASSAAKTNQPQHF
TRBJ2-1 | TRBV7-3 | CASSLEAGGGRGNEQFF
TRBJ2-7 | TRBV11-2 | CASRRGTDSYEQYF
TRBJ2-3 | TRBV28 | CASSKGQTRTDTQYF
TRBJ1-5 | TRBV6-1 | CASSELDRGHQPQHF
TRBJ1-1 | TRBV18 | CASLTTRNTEAFF
TRBJ2-7 | TRBV28 | CASRTGGFSEQYF
TRBJ2-1 | TRBV11-3 | CASSLDWGLAGGFNEQFF
TRBJ2-7 | TRBV18 | CASSREVSYEQYF
TRBJ2-7 | TRBV28 | CASSSRDRAVKLPYEQYF
TRBJ1-4 | TRBV19 | CASSIPGVTNEKLFF
TRBJ2-1 | TRBV28 | CASSFSGQGVNEQFF
TRBJ2-2 | TRBV29-1 | CSAPAGGTGELFF
TRBJ1-2 | TRBV5-1 | CASSWGTANYGYTF
TRBJ2-7 | TRBV2 | CASSLGAAEQYF
TRBJ2-7 | TRBV4-1 | CASSQGASGSHEQYF
TRBJ2-1 | TRBV7-9 | CASSLGQGANEQFF
TRBJ2-5 | TRBV28 | CASTLSGASRETQYF
TRBJ2-7 | TRBV14 | CASRRSGRGPGEQYF
TRBJ2-1 | TRBV10-2 | CASREGSSMGDEQFF
TRBJ2-1 | TRBV7-9 | CASSLRLAGVTNEQFF
TRBJ1-6 | TRBV30 | CAWSQDRPSSYNSPLHF
TRBJ2-1 | TRBV5-4 | CASRSDRTEQFF
TRBJ1-1 | TRBV5-1 | CASSWGQGALMGTEAFF
TRBJ2-7 | TRBV14 | CASSYRRNSYEQYF
TRBJ1-2 | TRBV6-5 | CASSPGFRASYGYTF
TRBJ1-2 | TRBV27 | CASSPGTGARGYTF
TRBJ2-2 | TRBV4-1 | CANPTPGRRNTGELFF